This TCR beta chain was captured by sequencing in a study of T cell responses to AZD1222 COVID-19 vaccine. Study-level information: Second doses that came at about 4 or about 12 weeks were put together. Whole-study findings and limits: Nearly half of unique spike-specific TCRs reportedly avoided B.1.351 and B.1.1.7 mutated regions. The donor cohort was predominantly white British with a female majority, and clonal diversity may have been underestimated. AZD1222 recipients seropositive at baseline numbered only 5 to 7.

Data came from immunoSEQ multiplex PCR; TCRdb stores just in-frame clones and leaves some out. The sample consists of more than 95,000 clones, roughly 87% of them appearing once. The CDR3 runs to 15 residues. Germline V gives CDR1 SGHRS, CDR2 YFSETQ. V lost 0 bases, J lost 4 bases, and 4 bases stayed unmatched. On this clone itself: Its antigen is not identified.

This clonotype originated in an adult in good health. The rearrangement joins TRBV5-1 to TRBJ1-1, with TRBD1 identical over 9 bases. The sequencing here drew on peripheral blood, taken on day 0 of AZD1222 vaccination. The CDR3 bases are TGCGCCAGCAGCTTGGAGGGACAGGGCATCACTGAAGCTTTCTTT. This encodes CASSLEGQGITEAFF.